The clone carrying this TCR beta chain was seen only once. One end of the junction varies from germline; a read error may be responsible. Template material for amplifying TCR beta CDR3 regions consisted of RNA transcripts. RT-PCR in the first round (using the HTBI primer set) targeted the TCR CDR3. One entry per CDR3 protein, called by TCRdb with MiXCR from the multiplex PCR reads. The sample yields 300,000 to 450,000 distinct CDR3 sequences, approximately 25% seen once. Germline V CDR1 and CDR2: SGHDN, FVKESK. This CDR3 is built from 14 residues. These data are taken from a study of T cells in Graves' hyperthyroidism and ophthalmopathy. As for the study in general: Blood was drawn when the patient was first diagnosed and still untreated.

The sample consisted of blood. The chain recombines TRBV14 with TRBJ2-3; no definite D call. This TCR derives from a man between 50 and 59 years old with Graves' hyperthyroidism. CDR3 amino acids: CASSEEAVTDTQYF. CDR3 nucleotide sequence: TGTGCCAGCAGCGAAGAGGCTGTCACAGATACGCAGTATTTT.